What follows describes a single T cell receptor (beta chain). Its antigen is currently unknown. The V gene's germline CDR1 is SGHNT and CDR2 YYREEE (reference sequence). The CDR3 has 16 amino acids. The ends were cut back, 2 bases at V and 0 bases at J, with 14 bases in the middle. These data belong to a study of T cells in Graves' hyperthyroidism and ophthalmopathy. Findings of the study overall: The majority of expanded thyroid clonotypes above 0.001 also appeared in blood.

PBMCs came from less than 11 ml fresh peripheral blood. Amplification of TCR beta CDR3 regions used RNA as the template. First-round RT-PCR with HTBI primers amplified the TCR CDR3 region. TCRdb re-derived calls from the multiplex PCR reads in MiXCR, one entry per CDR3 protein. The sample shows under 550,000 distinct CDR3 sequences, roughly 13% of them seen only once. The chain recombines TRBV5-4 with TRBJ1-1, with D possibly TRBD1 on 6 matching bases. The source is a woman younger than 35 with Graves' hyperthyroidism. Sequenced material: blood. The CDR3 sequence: CASSFNRGRMNTEAFF. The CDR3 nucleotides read TGTGCCAGCAGCTTTAATCGGGGGCGGATGAACACTGAAGCTTTCTTT.